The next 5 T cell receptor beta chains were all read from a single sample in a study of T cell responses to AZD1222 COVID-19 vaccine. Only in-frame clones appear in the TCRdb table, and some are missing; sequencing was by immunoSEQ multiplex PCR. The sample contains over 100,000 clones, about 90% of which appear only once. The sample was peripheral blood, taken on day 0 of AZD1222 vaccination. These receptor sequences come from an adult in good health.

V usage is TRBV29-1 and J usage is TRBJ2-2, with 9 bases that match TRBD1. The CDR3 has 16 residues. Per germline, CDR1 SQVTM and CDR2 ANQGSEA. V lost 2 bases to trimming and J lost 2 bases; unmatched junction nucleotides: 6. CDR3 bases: TGCAGCGTTGAAAGTGGGACAGGGAGTAACACCGGGGAGCTGTTTTTT. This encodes CSVESGTGSNTGELFF.

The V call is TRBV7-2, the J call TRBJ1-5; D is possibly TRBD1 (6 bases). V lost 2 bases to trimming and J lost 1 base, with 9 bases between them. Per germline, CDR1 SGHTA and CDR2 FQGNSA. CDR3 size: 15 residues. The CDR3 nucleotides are TGTGCCAGCAGCTTACGGACAGTAAGCAATCAGCCCCAGCATTTT. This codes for CASSLRTVSNQPQHF.

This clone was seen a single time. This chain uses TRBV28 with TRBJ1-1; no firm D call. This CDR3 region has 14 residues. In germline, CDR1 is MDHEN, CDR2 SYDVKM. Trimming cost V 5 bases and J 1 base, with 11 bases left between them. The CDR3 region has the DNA TGTGCCAGCAGTCTACGTACTCGGAACACTGAAGCTTTCTTT. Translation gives CASSLRTRNTEAFF.

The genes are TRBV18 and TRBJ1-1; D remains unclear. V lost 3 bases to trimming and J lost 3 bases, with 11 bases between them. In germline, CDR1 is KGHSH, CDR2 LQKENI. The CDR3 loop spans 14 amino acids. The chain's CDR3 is CASSPSVRDTEAFF. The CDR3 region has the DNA TGTGCCAGCTCACCGTCGGTGAGGGACACTGAAGCTTTCTTT.

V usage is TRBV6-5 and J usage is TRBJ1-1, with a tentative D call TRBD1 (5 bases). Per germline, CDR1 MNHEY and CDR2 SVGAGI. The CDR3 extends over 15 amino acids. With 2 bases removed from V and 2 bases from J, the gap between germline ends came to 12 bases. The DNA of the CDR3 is TGTGCCAGCAGTTACCGACAGAACACCAACACTGAAGCTTTCTTT. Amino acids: CASSYRQNTNTEAFF.